This T cell receptor beta chain was documented in a study of blood T cell repertoires in COVID-19 (dated by TCRdb to about 2020). Regarding the complete study: The collaborator samples originated in the United States, Italy and Spain and spanned the acute and convalescent phases of COVID-19. A freely available public database, intended as a resource for researchers studying the immune response to SARS-CoV-2, is where the repertoires were released. The prospective study material was composed of cDNA or gDNA derived from T cells, B-cell-depleted T cells, or PBMCs. Nearly every sample came with metadata listing a de-identified subject ID, COVID-19 status, age in years and sex. Deeply sampled blood TCRbeta repertoires from subjects exposed to, actively infected with, or recovered from COVID-19 were included in the dataset. Samples were obtained from the ongoing ImmuneRACE study (first 160 participants) and from over 1,000 subjects provided by 6 global collaborators. Where HLA class I and class II types were available, the types were taken from metadata supplied by the sample provider, not from assay-based typing. The paper's findings and limits, for the study overall: How much clinical and demographic metadata was included differed by source and by participant, and the metadata was provided uncurated.

A note on this clone: Its recognized antigen is unknown. Base qualities are missing; no much larger clone stands one base away.

In the prospective study, participants were about 18 to 100 years old, resided in fewer than 25 geographic areas of the United States, and were enrolled through a virtual design. Cohort assignment in the prospective study relied on participant-reported clinical history from a screening survey and a study questionnaire. In the prospective study, whole blood, serum and a nasopharyngeal or oropharyngeal swab were collected from each participant by mobile phlebotomists. Participants in the prospective study had the option to provide additional blood draws and questionnaires over an approximately 2-month period. Before DNA extraction, blood samples from the prospective study were shipped at room temperature or frozen. The immunoSEQ Assay, a bias-controlled multiplex PCR, was used to amplify TCRbeta CDR3 regions from genomic DNA. The source study handled its data this way. The number of nucleated cells in each sample was estimated from the amplification of reference gene primers within the assay. Sequence reads were collapsed and filtered to measure the absolute abundance of every unique TCRbeta CDR3 rearrangement. Productive Simpson clonality was computed per sample as the square root of Simpson's diversity index over productive rearrangements. This immuneACCESS table, as held by TCRdb, lists in-frame sequences with V and J called but not all clones. Of the missing ones, under half trace to an unresolved V gene in checked studies; the others have no known cause. That table furnishes V, J and clone size, whereas the DNA furnished D and trimming. The sample records approximately 210,000 clones, 81% of which are singletons. The ten largest clonotypes hold about 8.9% of the sample.

Clipping removes 2 bases from V and 5 bases from J, with 6 as the unmatched junction base count. The CDR3 starts with the cysteine, ends with the phenylalanine, and has 16 residues. Only the CDR3 portion is preserved as DNA: 48 bases, with reading frame beginning at the first base. The germline V gene sets CDR1 to LGHNA and CDR2 to YNFKEQ. The sequence is built from TRBV4-2 and TRBJ2-1; TRBD1 lines up with 10 middle nucleotides. The TCR originated in a woman aged 50 to 65 with acute COVID-19. The sequenced material came from PBMCs or T cells enriched from blood (not recorded which). The CDR3 amino acid sequence is: CASSQPGTGVNNEQFF. At the DNA level, the sequence is TGTGCCAGCAGCCAACCCGGGACAGGGGTTAACAATGAGCAGTTCTTC.